This entry is about one T cell receptor (beta chain). Antigen specificity is unknown. The data originate from a study of T cell responses to AZD1222 COVID-19 vaccine. Profiled with immunoSEQ multiplex PCR; TCRdb holds only in-frame clones, not every one. The sample yields about 180,000 clones, approximately 86% seen once. Per germline, CDR1 ENHRY and CDR2 SYGVKD. Trimming cost V 2 bases and J 5 bases, with 7 bases left between them. This CDR3 comprises 13 residues. Study-wide results and caveats: Increases in Spike-specific TCR breadth and depth were seen after two AZD1222 doses.

The starting material was peripheral blood, obtained 28 days after the second AZD1222 dose. This receptor was identified in an adult who received the AZD1222 COVID-19 vaccine. V gene TRBV10-3 combines with J gene TRBJ2-1, with D tentatively TRBD1 (6 bases). CDR3 sequence: CAISERTDNEQFF. The CDR3 nucleotides read TGTGCCATCAGTGAGAGGACAGACAATGAGCAGTTCTTC.